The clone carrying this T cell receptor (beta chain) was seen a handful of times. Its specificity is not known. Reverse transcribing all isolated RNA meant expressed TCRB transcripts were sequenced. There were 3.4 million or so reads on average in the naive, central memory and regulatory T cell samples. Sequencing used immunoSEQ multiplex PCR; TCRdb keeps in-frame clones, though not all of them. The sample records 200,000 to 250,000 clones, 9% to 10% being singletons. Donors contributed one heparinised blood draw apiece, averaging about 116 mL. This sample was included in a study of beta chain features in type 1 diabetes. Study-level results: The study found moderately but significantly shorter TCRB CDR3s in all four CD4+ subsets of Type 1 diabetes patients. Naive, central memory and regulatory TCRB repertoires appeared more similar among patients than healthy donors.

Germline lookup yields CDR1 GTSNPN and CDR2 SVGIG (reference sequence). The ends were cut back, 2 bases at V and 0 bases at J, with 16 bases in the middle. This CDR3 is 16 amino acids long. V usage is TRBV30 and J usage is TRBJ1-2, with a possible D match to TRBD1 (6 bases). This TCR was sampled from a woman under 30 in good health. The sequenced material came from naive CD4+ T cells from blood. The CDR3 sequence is CAWSRGTGTSNYGYTF. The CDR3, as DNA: TGTGCCTGGAGTCGAGGTACAGGGACCTCTAACTATGGCTACACCTTC.